This TCR beta chain was found in a study of human T cells and chemical hapten exposure (dated by TCRdb to the early 2020s). Regarding the study in general: For sensitization, 2% DPC in acetone was applied to a 2 cm by 2 cm area of upper inner arm skin. In alopecia patients, the study followed how the peripheral blood TCR repertoire changed in vivo over primary and secondary sensitization to diphenylcyclopropenone (DPC), a hapten. Most of the patients in the cohort were female, and the cohort covered alopecia areata with under or over 50% scalp involvement, alopecia totalis and alopecia universalis. Patch testing was done on the upper back using Finn chambers containing 0.01% DPC, and results were scored after 6 days according to International Contact Dermatitis Research Group standards. Libraries were combined into a pool for sequencing, and differences in TCR yield between samples came mainly from small differences in library volumes within the pool. Nearly 30 alopecia patients provided blood for TCR sequencing at one to four time points (pre-sensitization, 2, 6 and 24 weeks). Throughout the approximately 25-week study period, patients were also given weekly therapeutic DPC doses on the scalp. Blood was sampled from patients pre-sensitization (week 0) and at 2, 6 and about 24 weeks after DPC sensitization.

Preparation of the library involved RACE. The sequencer was a NextSeq 500. During library preparation, unique molecular identifiers were attached to individual cDNA molecules so that TCRs could be counted in a quantitative, reproducible way. Both TCR alpha and TCR beta chains were sequenced from each blood RNA sample. Turning to the authors' computational methods: The median number of TCRs per sample was around 100,000, ranging from roughly 20,000 to 690,600. V, J and CDR3 annotation of the TCR reads was carried out using the Decombinator software suite. For PS versus PT1 abundance plots, all samples were subsampled to the same number of TCRs (28,000). Expanded TCRs were defined as absent before sensitization and observed at least eight times at the 2-week time point. TCRdb passed the public sequencing reads through fastp at Q25 and MiXCR, retaining productive beta sequences. Every distinct CDR3 protein forms one entry, paired with its most common genes and DNA. The V and J calls and clone size come from TCRdb's table, not from the authors' own analysis. The sample has about 84,000 distinct CDR3 sequences on record, 10% to 11% of them singletons. The ten largest clones take up about 4% of the sample.

The time point label for this specimen denotes: patch test 3, about 24 weeks after DPC sensitization. The treatment or condition label for this specimen denotes: therapeutic diphenylcyclopropenone sensitization with weekly scalp DPC. Blood at each patch-test visit was drawn before the patch test was applied. Patients were eligible if aged 18 to 70, diagnosed with alopecia and judged suitable for DPC therapy, and pregnant patients were excluded. Total RNA was extracted from unfractionated whole blood that had been collected in Tempus Blood RNA tubes. The paper's findings and limits, for the study overall: A positive correlation was found between the number of PT1 expanded TCRs and patch test score, with significance reached at thresholds 8, 16 and 32 but not 4. Compared with pre-sensitization or healthy control sets, expanded TCRs formed significantly more large CDR3 similarity clusters, which is consistent with antigen-driven responses. Because every patient had alopecia, a presumed autoimmune disease, the patients' immune response might differ from that of healthy individuals. Repeated subsampling changed both the strength of the expansion versus patch-test correlation and the threshold at which the correlation became significant. The number of TCRs above 1 in 1000 frequency did not change with DPC sensitization; there was no evidence of global repertoire structure alterations.

Spanning cysteine to phenylalanine, the CDR3 consists of 15 amino acids. The sequence is cut down to CDR3 DNA, 45 bases in frame from base 1. A distance of 10 bases separates the germline ends of V and J, which lose 2 bases and 0 bases respectively. From the germline V gene, CDR1 is SGHTA and CDR2 is FQGTGA. This clonotype showed up many times. Its binding antigen is unknown. Per-base qualities were not stored, and no clone one base away is much larger. The sample in question was whole blood, obtained in connection with sensitization to the hapten diphenylcyclopropenone (DPC). The rearranged segments are TRBV7-3 and TRBJ1-1, with TRBD1 as a weak D call on 5 bases. The TCR comes from a woman in her fifties or sixties with alopecia areata. Some clones in this sample may be carry-over from other donors' samples. In nucleotides, the sequence is TGTGCCAGCAGCTTATCCACAGGACTGAACACTGAAGCTTTCTTT. It specifies CASSLSTGLNTEAFF.